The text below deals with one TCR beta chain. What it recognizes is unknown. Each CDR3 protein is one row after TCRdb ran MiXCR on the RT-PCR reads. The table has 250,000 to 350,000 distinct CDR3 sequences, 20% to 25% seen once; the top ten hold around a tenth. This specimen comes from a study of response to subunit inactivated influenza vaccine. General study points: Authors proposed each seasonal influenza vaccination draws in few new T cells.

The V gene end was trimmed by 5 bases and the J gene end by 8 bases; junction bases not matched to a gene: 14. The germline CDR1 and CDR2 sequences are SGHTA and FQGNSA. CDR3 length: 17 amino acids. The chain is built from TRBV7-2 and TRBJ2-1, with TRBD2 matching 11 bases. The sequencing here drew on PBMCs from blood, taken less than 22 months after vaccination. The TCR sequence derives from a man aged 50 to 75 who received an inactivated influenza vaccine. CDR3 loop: CASSRPLAGGKLYEQFF. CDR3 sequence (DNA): TGTGCCAGCAGCAGACCTTTAGCGGGAGGGAAACTCTATGAGCAGTTCTTC.